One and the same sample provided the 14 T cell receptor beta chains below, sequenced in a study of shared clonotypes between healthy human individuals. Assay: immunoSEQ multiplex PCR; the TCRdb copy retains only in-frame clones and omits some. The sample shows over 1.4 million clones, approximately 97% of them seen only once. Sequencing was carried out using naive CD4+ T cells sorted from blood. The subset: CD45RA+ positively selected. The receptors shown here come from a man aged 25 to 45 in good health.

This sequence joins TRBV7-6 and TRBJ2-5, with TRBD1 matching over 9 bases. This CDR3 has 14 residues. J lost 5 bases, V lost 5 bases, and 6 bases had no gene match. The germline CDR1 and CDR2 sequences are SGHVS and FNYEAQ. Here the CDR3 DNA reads TGTGCCAGCAGCCAACAGGGGGCGCGGGAGACCCAGTACTTC. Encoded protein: CASSQQGARETQYF.

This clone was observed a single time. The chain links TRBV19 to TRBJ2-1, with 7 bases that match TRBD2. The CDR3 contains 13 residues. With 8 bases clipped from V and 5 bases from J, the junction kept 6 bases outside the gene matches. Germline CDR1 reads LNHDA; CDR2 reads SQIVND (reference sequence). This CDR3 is CASLSGAHNEQFF. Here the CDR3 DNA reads TGTGCCAGTCTGAGCGGGGCCCACAATGAGCAGTTCTTC.

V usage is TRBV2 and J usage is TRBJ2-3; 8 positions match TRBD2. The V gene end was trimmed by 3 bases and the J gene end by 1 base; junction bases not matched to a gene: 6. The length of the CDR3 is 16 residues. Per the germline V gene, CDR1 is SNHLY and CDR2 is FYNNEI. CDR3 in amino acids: CASSDEAGVGTDTQYF. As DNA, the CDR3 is TGTGCCAGCAGTGATGAAGCGGGAGTCGGCACAGATACGCAGTATTTT. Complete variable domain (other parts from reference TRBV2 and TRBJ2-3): EPEVTQTPSHQVTQMGQEVILRCVPISNHLYFYWYRQILGQKVEFLVSFYNNEISEKSEIFDDQFSVERPDGSNFTLKIRSTKLEDSAMYFCASSDEAGVGTDTQYFGPGTRLTVL.

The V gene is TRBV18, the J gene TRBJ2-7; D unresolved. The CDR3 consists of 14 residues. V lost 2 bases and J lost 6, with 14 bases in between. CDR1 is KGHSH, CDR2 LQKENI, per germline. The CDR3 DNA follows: TGTGCCAGCTCACCAGAGGTTCTAGGCTCCGAGCAGTACTTC. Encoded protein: CASSPEVLGSEQYF.

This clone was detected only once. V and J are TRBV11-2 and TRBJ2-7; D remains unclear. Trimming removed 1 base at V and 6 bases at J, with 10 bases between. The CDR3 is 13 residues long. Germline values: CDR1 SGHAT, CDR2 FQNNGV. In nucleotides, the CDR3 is TGTGCCAGCAGCTTAGCCGTAGTGTTCGAGCAGTACTTC. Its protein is CASSLAVVFEQYF.

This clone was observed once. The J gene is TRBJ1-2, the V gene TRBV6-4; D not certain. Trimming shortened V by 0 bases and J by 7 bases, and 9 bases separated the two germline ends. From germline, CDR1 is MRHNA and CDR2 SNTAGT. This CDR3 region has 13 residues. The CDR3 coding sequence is TGTGCCAGCAGTGACTCGATGGGCTTTGGCTACACCTTC. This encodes CASSDSMGFGYTF.

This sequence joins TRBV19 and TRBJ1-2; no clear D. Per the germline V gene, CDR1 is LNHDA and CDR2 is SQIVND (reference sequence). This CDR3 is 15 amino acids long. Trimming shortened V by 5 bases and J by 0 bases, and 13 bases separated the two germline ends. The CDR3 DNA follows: TGTGCCAGTAGTCCCCGGACCGGTTCTAACTATGGCTACACCTTC. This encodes CASSPRTGSNYGYTF.

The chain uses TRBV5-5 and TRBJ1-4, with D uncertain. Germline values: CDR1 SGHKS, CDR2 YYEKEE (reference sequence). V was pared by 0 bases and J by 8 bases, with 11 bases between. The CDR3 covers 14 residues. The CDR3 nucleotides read TGTGCCAGCAGCTTGGACCCGGTGGGAGAAAAACTGTTTTTT. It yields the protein CASSLDPVGEKLFF.

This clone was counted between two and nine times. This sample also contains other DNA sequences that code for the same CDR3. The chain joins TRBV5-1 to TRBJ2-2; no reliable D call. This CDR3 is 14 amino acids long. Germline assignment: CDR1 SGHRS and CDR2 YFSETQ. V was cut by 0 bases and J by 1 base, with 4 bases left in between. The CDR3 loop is CASSLALNTGELFF. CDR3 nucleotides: TGCGCCAGCAGCTTGGCCCTGAACACCGGGGAGCTGTTTTTT.

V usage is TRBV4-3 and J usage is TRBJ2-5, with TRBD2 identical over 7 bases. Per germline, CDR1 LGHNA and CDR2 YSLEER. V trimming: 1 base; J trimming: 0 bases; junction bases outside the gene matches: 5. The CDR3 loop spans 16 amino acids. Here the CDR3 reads CASSQVGSGHQETQYF. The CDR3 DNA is TGCGCCAGCAGCCAAGTCGGTAGCGGGCACCAAGAGACCCAGTACTTC.

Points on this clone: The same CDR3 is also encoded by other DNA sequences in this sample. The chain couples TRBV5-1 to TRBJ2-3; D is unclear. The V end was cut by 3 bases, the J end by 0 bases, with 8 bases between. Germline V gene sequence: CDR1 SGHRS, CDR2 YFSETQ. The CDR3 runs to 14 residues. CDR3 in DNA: TGCGCCAGCAGCTCGAGGAGTAGCACAGATACGCAGTATTTT. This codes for CASSSRSSTDTQYF.

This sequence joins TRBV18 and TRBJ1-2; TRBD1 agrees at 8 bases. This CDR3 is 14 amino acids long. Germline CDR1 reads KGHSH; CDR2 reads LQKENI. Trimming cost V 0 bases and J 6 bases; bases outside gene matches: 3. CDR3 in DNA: TGTGCCAGCTCACCACCGGGACAGGCGAATGGCTACACCTTC. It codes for CASSPPGQANGYTF. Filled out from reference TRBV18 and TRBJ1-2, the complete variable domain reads NAGVMQNPRHLVRRRGQEARLRCSPMKGHSHVYWYRQLPEEGLKFMVYLQKENIIDESGMPKERFSAEFPKEGPSILRIQQVVRGDSAAYFCASSPPGQANGYTFGSGTRLTVV.

Here the CDR3 reads CARSLLRDPRGQPQHF. CDR3 bases: TGTGCCAGAAGCTTACTACGGGACCCCAGGGGGCAGCCCCAGCATTTT. The genes are TRBV5-3 and TRBJ1-5; TRBD1 agrees at 7 bases. TRBV5-3 is known as an ORF, though its function is uncertain. The CDR3 is 16 amino acids. Losses at the gene ends were 2 bases for V and 7 bases for J; bases not matched to a gene: 12.

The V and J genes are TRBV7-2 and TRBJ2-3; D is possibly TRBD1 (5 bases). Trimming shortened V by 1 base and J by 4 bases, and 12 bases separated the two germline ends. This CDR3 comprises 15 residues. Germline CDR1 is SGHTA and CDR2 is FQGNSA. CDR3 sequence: CASSLGNRWADTQYF. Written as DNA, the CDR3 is TGTGCCAGCAGCTTAGGAAACAGGTGGGCAGATACGCAGTATTTT.